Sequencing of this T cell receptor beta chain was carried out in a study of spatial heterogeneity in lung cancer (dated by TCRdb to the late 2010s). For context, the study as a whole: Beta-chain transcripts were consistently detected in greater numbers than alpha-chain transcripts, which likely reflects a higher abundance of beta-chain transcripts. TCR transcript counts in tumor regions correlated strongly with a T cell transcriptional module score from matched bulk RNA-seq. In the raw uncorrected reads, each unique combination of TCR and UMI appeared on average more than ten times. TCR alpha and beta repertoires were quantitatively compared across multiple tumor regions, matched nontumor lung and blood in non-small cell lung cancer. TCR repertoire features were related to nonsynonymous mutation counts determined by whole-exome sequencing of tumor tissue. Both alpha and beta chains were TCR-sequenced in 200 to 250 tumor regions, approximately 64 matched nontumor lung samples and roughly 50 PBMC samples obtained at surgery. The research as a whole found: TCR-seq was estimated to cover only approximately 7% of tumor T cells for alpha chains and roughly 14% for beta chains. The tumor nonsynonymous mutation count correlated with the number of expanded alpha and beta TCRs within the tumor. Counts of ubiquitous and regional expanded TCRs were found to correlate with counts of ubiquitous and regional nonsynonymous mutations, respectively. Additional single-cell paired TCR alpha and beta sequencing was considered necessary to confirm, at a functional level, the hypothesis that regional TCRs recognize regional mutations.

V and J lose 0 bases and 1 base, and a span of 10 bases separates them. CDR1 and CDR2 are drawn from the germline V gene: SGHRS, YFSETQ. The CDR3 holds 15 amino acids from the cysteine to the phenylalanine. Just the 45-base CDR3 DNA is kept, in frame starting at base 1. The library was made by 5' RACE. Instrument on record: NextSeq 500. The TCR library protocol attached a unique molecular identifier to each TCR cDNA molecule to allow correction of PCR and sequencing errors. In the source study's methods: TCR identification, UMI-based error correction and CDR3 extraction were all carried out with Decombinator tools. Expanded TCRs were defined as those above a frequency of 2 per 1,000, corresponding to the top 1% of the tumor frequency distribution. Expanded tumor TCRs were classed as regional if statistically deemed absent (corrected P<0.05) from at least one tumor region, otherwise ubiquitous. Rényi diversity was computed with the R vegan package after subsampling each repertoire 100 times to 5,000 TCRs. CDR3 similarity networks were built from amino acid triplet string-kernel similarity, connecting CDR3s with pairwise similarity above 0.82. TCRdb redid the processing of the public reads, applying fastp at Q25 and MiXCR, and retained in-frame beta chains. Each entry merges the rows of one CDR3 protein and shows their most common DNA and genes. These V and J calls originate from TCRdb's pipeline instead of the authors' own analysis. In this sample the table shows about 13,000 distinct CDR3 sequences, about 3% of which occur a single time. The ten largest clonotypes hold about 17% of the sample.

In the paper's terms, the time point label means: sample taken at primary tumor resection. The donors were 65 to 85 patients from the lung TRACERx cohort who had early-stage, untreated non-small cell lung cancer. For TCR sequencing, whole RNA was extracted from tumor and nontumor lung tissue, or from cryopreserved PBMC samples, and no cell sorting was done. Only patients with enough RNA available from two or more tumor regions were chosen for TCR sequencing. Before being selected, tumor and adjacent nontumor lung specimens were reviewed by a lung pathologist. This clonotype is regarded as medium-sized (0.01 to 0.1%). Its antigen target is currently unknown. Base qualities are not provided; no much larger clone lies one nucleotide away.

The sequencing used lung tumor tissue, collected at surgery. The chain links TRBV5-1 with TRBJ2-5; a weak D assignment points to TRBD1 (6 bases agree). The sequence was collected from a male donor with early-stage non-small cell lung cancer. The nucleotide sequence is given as TGCGCCAGCAGCTTGGTCGCGGACAGCCAAGAGACCCAGTACTTC. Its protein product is CASSLVADSQETQYF.